This T cell receptor (beta chain) was recovered during a study of beta chain features in type 1 diabetes. Expressed TCRB transcripts got sequenced, as all isolated RNA was reverse transcribed. Assay used: immunoSEQ multiplex PCR; TCRdb lists only in-frame clones, some missing. The sample gives hundreds of thousands of clones, 55% to 70% of which show up once; about 0.05% is in the top ten. V lost 6 bases to trimming and J lost 0 bases; unmatched junction nucleotides: 2. This CDR3 has 13 residues. Germline CDR1 is SQVTM and CDR2 is ANQGSEA. Markers CD45RO/CCR7/CD25/CD127/CD95/CD27 served to sort CD4+ naive, central memory, regulatory and stem cell-like memory cells.

The specimen sequenced was naive CD4+ T cells from blood. This clonotype was sampled from a man aged 25-45 years in good health. The rearrangement links TRBV29-1 to TRBJ2-7; TRBD1 aligns across 10 bases. The CDR3 DNA reads TGCAGCGTAGGGACAGGGGACTCCTACGAGCAGTACTTC. Its protein product is CSVGTGDSYEQYF.